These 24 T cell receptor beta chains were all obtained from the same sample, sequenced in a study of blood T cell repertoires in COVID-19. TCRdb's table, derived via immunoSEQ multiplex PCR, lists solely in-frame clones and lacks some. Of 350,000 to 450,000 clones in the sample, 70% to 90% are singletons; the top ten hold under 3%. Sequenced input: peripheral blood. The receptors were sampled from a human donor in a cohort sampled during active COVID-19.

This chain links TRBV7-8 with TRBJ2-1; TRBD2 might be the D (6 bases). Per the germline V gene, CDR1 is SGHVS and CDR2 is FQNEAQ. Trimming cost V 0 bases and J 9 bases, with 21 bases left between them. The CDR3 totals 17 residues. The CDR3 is CASSLARTSYPQGEQFF. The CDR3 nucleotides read TGTGCCAGCAGCTTAGCCCGAACTAGCTATCCCCAGGGTGAGCAGTTCTTC.

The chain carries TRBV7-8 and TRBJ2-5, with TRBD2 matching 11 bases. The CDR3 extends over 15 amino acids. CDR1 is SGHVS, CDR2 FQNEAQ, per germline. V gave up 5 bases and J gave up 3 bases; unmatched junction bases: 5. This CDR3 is CASSPPGLAEETQYF. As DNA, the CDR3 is TGTGCCAGCAGCCCCCCGGGACTAGCGGAAGAGACCCAGTACTTC.

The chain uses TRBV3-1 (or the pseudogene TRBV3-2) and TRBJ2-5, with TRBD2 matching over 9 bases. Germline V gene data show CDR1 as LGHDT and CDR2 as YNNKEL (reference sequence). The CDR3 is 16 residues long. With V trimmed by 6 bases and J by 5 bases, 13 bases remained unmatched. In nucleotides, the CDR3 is TGTGCCAGCAGTTCCCTGGCGGGGGGGCTTCGGGAGACCCAGTACTTC. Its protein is CASSSLAGGLRETQYF.

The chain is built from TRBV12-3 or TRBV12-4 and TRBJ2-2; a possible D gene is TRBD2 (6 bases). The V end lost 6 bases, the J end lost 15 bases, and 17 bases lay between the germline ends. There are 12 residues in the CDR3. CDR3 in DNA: TGTGCCAGCAGCCCAATTGGAGGGGCGGTGTTTTTT. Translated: CASSPIGGAVFF.

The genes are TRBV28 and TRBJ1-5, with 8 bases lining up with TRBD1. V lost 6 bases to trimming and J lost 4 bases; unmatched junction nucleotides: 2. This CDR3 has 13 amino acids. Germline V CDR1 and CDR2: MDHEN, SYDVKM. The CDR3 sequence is CASRTGGNQPQHF. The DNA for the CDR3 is TGTGCCAGCAGAACAGGGGGAAATCAGCCCCAGCATTTT.

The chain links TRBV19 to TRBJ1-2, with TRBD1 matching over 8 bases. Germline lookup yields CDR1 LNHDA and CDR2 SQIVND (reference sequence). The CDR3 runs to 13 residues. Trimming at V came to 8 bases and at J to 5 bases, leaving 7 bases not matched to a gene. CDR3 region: CASGPGGWYGYTF. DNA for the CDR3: TGTGCCAGTGGCCCAGGGGGCTGGTATGGCTACACCTTC.

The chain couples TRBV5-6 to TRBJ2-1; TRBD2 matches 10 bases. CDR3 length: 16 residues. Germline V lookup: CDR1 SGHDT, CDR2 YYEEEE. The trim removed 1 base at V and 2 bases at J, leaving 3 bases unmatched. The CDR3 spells CASSLSGRGPYNEQFF. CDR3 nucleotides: TGTGCCAGCAGCTTGAGCGGGAGGGGCCCCTACAATGAGCAGTTCTTC.

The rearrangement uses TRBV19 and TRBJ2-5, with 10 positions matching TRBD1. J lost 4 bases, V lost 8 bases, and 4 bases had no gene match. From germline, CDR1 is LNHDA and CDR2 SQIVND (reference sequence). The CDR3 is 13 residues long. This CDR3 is CASSGQGRETQYF. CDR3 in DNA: TGTGCCAGTTCGGGACAGGGGCGAGAGACCCAGTACTTC. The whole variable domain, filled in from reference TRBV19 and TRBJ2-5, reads DGGITQSPKYLFRKEGQNVTLSCEQNLNHDAMYWYRQDPGQGLRLIYYSQIVNDFQKGDIAEGYSVSREKKESFPLTVTSAQKNPTAFYLCASSGQGRETQYFGPGTRLLVL.

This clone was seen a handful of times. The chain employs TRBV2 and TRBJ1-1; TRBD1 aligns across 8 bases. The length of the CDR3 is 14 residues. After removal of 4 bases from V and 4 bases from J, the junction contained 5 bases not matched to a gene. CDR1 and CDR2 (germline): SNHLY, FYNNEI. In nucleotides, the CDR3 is TGTGCCAGCAGTGTAGACAGGGGTTCCACTGAAGCTTTCTTT. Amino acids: CASSVDRGSTEAFF.

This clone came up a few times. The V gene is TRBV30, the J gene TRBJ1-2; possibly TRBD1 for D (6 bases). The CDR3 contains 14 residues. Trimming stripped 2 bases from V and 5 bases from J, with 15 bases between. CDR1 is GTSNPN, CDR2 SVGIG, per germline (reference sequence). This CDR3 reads CAWSPQQGLYGYTF. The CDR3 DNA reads TGTGCCTGGAGTCCACAGCAGGGGCTATATGGCTACACCTTC.

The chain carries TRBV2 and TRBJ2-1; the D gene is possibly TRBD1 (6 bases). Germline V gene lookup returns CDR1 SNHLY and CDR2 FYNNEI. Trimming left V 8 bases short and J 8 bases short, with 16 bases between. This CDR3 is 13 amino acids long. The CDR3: CASPGARSHEQFF. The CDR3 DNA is TGTGCCAGCCCAGGGGCTAGATCTCATGAGCAGTTCTTC.

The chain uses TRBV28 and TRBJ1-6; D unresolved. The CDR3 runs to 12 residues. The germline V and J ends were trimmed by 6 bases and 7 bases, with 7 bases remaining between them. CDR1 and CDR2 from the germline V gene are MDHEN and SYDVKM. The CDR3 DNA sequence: TGTGCCAGCAGGGTGGCAAATTCACCCCTCCACTTT. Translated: CASRVANSPLHF. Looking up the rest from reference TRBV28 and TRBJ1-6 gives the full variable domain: DVKVTQSSRYLVKRTGEKVFLECVQDMDHENMFWYRQDPGLGLRLIYFSYDVKMKEKGDIPEGYSVSREKKERFSLILESASTNQTSMYLCASRVANSPLHFGNGTRLTVT.

This chain's CDR3 is CASSLDQGAVYEQYF. The DNA for the CDR3 is TGTGCCAGCAGCTTGGATCAGGGGGCGGTCTACGAGCAGTACTTC. V gene TRBV5-4 combines with J gene TRBJ2-7, with 8 bases fitting TRBD1. This CDR3 is built from 15 residues. V trimming: 0 bases; J trimming: 3 bases; junction bases outside the gene matches: 5. Germline V gives CDR1 SGHNT, CDR2 YYREEE (reference sequence).

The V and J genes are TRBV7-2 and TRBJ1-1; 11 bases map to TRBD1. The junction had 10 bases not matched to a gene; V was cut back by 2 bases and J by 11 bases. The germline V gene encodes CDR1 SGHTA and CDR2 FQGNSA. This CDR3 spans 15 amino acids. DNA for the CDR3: TGTGCCAGCAGCTTAAGGGGACAGGGGGGAGTTGCGGCTTTCTTT. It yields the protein CASSLRGQGGVAAFF.

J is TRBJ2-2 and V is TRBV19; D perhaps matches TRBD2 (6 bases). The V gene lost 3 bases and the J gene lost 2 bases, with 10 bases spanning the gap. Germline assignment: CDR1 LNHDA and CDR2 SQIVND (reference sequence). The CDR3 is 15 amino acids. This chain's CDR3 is CASSISGVNTGELFF. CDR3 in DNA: TGTGCCAGTAGTATTTCGGGGGTAAACACCGGGGAGCTGTTTTTT.

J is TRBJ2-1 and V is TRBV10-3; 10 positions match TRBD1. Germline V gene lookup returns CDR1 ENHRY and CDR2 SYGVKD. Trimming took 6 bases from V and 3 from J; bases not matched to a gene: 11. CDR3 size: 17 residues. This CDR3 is CAISDRDRGGGYNEQFF. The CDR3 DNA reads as TGTGCCATCAGCGACCGGGACAGGGGAGGTGGCTACAATGAGCAGTTCTTC.

The CDR3 DNA follows: TGTGCCAGCTCACCACCGTCAGGGGAAGAGACCCAGTACTTC. Its translation is CASSPPSGEETQYF. This chain connects TRBV18 to TRBJ2-5, with D perhaps matching TRBD1 (6 bases). The V end was cut by 0 bases, the J end by 3 bases, with 8 bases between. This CDR3 is built from 14 residues. Germline lookup yields CDR1 KGHSH and CDR2 LQKENI.

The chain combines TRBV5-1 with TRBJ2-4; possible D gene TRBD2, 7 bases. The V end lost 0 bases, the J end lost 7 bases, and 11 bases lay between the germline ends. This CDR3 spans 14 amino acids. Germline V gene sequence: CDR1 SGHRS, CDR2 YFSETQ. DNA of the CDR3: TGCGCCAGCAGCTTGGTTGGGGGGGCGAACATTCAGTACTTC. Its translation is CASSLVGGANIQYF.

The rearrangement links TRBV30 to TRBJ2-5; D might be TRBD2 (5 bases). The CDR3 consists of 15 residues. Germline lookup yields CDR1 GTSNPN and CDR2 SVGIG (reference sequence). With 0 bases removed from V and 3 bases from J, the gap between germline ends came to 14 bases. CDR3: CAWSVLLGAEETQYF. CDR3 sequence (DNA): TGTGCCTGGAGTGTACTACTTGGAGCGGAAGAGACCCAGTACTTC. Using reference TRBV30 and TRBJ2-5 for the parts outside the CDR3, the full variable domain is SQTIHQWPATLVQPVGSPLSLECTVEGTSNPNLYWYRQAAGRGLQLLFYSVGIGQISSEVPQNLSASRPQDRQFILSSKKLLLSDSGFYLCAWSVLLGAEETQYFGPGTRLLVL.

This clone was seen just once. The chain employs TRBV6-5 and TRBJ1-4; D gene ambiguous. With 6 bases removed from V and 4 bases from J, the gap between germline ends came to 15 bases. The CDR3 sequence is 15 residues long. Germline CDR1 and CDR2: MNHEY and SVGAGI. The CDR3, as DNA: TGTGCCAGCAGGCTCCTAAGGGCGGGTAATGAAAAACTGTTTTTT. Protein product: CASRLLRAGNEKLFF.

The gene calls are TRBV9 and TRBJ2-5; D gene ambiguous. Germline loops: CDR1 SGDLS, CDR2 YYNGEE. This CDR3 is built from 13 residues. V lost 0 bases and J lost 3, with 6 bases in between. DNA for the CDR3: TGTGCCAGCAGCGTAGGAGGCAAAGAGACCCAGTACTTC. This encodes CASSVGGKETQYF.

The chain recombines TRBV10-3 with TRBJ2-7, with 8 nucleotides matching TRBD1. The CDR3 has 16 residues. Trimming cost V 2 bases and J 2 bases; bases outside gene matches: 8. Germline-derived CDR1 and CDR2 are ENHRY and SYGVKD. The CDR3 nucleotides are TGTGCCATCAGTGAGGGGCCGGGACAGGTTACCTACGAGCAGTACTTC. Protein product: CAISEGPGQVTYEQYF.

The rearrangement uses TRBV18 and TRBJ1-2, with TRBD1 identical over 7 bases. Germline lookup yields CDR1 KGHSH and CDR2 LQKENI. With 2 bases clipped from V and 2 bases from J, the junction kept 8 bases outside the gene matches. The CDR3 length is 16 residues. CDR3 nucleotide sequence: TGTGCCAGCTCACCAACCGGGACAGCAGTAAACTATGGCTACACCTTC. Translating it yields CASSPTGTAVNYGYTF.

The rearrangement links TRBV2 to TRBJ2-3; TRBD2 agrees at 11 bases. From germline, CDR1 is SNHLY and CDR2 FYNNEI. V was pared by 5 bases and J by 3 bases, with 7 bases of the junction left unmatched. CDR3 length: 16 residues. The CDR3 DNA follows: TGTGCCAGCAGTAGAGAAGCTAGCGGGGGGACAGATACGCAGTATTTT. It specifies CASSREASGGTDTQYF.